This record looks at one T cell receptor beta chain sequence and its context. Its antigen is currently not known. There are no base qualities to consult, and no much larger clone falls within one base. The library came from the immunoSEQ multiplex PCR assay. For the multiplex PCR, a mixture combining 60 forward primers for TCR Vbeta segments and 13 reverse primers for TCR Jbeta segments was used. Amplification of the CDR3 region of rearranged TCR beta genes was performed with a multiplex PCR assay on genomic DNA. Amplified TCR beta libraries were sequenced as 87-base-pair reads on the Illumina HiSeq System. On the authors' methods: A later analysis tallied some 79 million unique TCR beta chains across the 660 or so repertoires, and approximately 12 million of those chains were shared by two or more donors. A nearest-neighbor algorithm error-corrected the raw reads and collapsed the reads into unique sequences, merging closely related sequences to remove PCR and sequencing errors. To assign V, D and J gene segments, CDR3 sequences were aligned to IMGT reference sequences. For a sequence to be retained, a match of at least six nucleotides to both a V gene segment and a J gene segment was required. Rearrangements were called productive when the CDR3 lacked stop codons and stayed in frame with V and J; all others were non-productive. CDR3 was defined by IMGT convention, running from the second conserved V-encoded cysteine to the conserved J-encoded phenylalanine. In an earlier analysis of more than 550 of the donors, sequences lacking an unambiguous match to a single V gene segment were excluded. In an earlier analysis of 587 of the donors, V segments were called functional above 56.7% productive rearrangements and were called segregating when the between-donor standard deviation exceeded 5%. A statistical classification framework was built for diagnosing cytomegalovirus status from the catalog of TCR beta chain sequences. In a later analysis, TCR nucleotide sequences were compared against IMGT/GENE-DB human TR gene sequences so that V and J genes could be assigned. Using the TCRdist pipeline, a later analysis assigned CDR3 sequences along with most-parsimonious VDJ recombination scenarios. A later analysis defined each TCR beta chain by its CDR3 amino acid sequence plus V-gene family, and excluded reads lacking a unique V-gene family. As a way to deal with suspected cross-contamination and a sequencing artifact, a later analysis dropped approximately 590 nucleotide sequences that were highly shared and had low generation probability. In a later analysis, a clonal expansion index was calculated for each public chain from normalized within-repertoire ranks of inferred template counts. In a later analysis, generation probabilities were computed using a VDJ recombination model fitted to out-of-frame rearrangements, and the results were checked against IGoR. In a later analysis, hypergeometric tests were used to score TCR-TCR, TCR-HLA and TCR-CMV co-occurrence, with a repertoire-size bias correction applied to TCR pairs. A later analysis estimated false discovery rates by permuting HLA or CMV assignments 20 times. A later analysis grouped co-occurring TCRs with DBSCAN, adding TCRdist sequence similarity when clustering within HLA-allele-positive subsets. Co-occurrence clustering excluded repertoires with fewer than 30,000 or more than 120,000 public chains, plus five with anomalous nucleotide sharing. TCRdb stores this immuneACCESS table with in-frame sequences only. Part of the clones is absent; in the studies checked, under half of the shortfall reflects unresolved V genes, and no reason is known for the rest. That table supplies the V and J calls and clone size; D and trimming were determined from the DNA. The sample data list over 150,000 clones, and around 68% of these were observed just once. Approximately 1.3% of the sample is held by the ten biggest clonotypes.

The data were taken from a study of cytomegalovirus exposure and HLA in healthy donors (dated by TCRdb to 2016 to 2017). At the level of the whole study: An earlier analysis of fewer than 750 of the donors reported about 280 Gb of sequence data and 117 million unique TCR beta sequences obtained from about 180 million T cells. Of the 300 to 450 genotyped donors, roughly 80% fell in the genetic ancestry cluster associated with self-reported Caucasian donors. A later genetic analysis took genome-wide SNP genotypes for about 55% of the 666 donors and used that subset as a discovery cohort. The study combined high-throughput TCR immunosequencing, statistical association of individual TCRs with disease status, and machine learning to predict cytomegalovirus infection status. In a later analysis, previously published TCR beta repertoires from several hundred donors were re-analyzed and high-resolution HLA genotyping was added so that TCR occurrence patterns could be studied. To decide whether each TCR beta V gene segment behaved as functional or pseudogenic, an earlier analysis of over 500 of the donors relied on high-throughput TCR beta sequencing. The later analysis used no new phenotypic data to find candidate immune exposures, relying instead on TCR beta sequences and their occurrence across donors. Among several hundred genotyped donors of the cohort, an average of roughly 230,000 unique TCR beta nucleotide sequences was sequenced per donor, of which 15% to 20% were non-productive. Using immunosequencing, the study profiled T cell repertoires from 500 to 800 subjects and related those repertoires to cytomegalovirus serostatus. A handful of DR-DQ haplotypes were handled as single units for association and clustering because linkage in the cohort was strong. HLA typing covered class I and class II loci at four-digit resolution. Donor age, sex, ethnicity and CMV serostatus were compiled alongside the repertoire data. Typing coverage differed by locus: A, B, C, DRB1 and DQB1 were typed in about 629-640 donors, DQA1 in 500 to 550, DPA1 in approximately 610, and DPB1 in 400 to 480. A separate validation cohort of 100 to 150 different subjects was used in addition to the approximately 610-subject first cohort. The study was designed to test whether signatures of past pathogen exposure could be identified by cataloging public T cell receptors. An early release covering approximately 600 HLA-typed donors comprised approximately 300 gigabases of sequencing data and about 90 million unique TCR sequences. Every discovery cohort repertoire had been produced on one sequencing platform.

Findings and caveats that apply to the study as a whole: In both the original and validation cohorts, the classifier was reported to diagnose cytomegalovirus status with high specificity and sensitivity. V-gene and J-gene trimming of TCR beta chains was associated with a missense DCLRE1C variant in a later genetic analysis, and the association was replicated in an independent cohort. In a later genetic analysis, fewer N-insertions in productive TCRs were reported among donors in an Asian-associated ancestry cluster than the 666-donor mean. While some public TCRs were present in many individuals, most TCR sequences turned up only very rarely across donors. Presence/absence analyses assumed roughly uniform sequencing depth across donors, an assumption that may not hold. The sequencing pipeline was judged likely to have produced a cluster of highly shared sequence variants as a technical artifact. According to a later analysis, most CMV-associated TCR beta chains appeared to be HLA-restricted, and the HLA associations seemed to be driven largely by CMV exposure. Because some donors lacked HLA typing at each locus, the association tests relied only on the typed subset. A total of roughly 160 TCR beta chains were listed by the study as associated with cytomegalovirus. The 87-base-pair reads could not distinguish some IMGT-functional V segments, including TRBV6-2 and TRBV6-3, so those segments were excluded. In a later analysis, HLA-associated TCR beta chains showed more clonal expansion and lower generation probabilities than non-associated chains that were equally common. A later analysis associated about 18,000 TCR beta sequences with specific HLA alleles at a false discovery rate of 0.05. Correlated functional status among segregating V segments might reflect linkage disequilibrium, but an unknown experimental factor could not be ruled out. In a later analysis, TCR association rates were found to vary across HLA loci, with the most associated TCRs seen for DRB1 alleles and the fewest for HLA-C alleles. The cohort was sequenced for TCR beta chains only, and without alpha or paired-chain data the features that could be detected were limited. In vitro tests confirmed that a few of the cytomegalovirus-associated TCR beta chains recognize cytomegalovirus antigens. In an earlier analysis of roughly 500 of the donors, most TCR beta V segments appeared in productive rearrangements about 87% or about 30% of the time, broadly matching IMGT annotations. The only immune exposure information available for the cohort was CMV serostatus. When HLA alleles, especially DR and DQ, strongly co-occurred, attributing TCR associations to individual alleles was difficult. According to a later analysis, parvovirus B19, influenza, CMV and Epstein-Barr virus appeared linked to several top co-occurrence clusters. The authors suggested that the approach could potentially be extended to other disease states and immunological phenotypes. A further reported finding was that TCR beta sequences accurately predicted the HLA-A and HLA-B alleles for most subjects in the first cohort. Because counts were too low, seventeen rarely observed V segments, including chromosome 9 orphons, were excluded from the earlier analysis of some 590 of the donors.

There are 16 amino acids in the CDR3, from cysteine to phenylalanine inclusive. Only CDR3 DNA is held: 48 bases, read in frame from base 1. From a lookup of the germline V gene, CDR1 and CDR2 are LGHNA and YSLEER. In total, 500 to 700 healthy bone marrow donors made up the cohort. Cohort members were all nominally healthy when sampled, although unrecorded immune exposures were likely present. The donor tested CMV seronegative and was one of the 352 seronegative cohort members. Every donor gave a peripheral blood sample, and the peripheral blood mononuclear cells from that sample were used for TCR beta sequencing. The Qiagen DNeasy Blood Extraction Kit was used to extract genomic DNA from the blood cell samples.

The receptor was derived from a man in his fifties or sixties in good health and CMV-seronegative. The chain couples TRBV4-3 to TRBJ2-5; 8 bases in between match TRBD1. The DNA end is more similar to TRBJ2-7, so the J call may be wrong. Sequencing input: PBMCs. The nucleotide sequence is TGCGCCAGCAGCCAAGATCTACGGACAGGGTCCTACGAGCAGTACTTC. This encodes CASSQDLRTGSYEQYF.